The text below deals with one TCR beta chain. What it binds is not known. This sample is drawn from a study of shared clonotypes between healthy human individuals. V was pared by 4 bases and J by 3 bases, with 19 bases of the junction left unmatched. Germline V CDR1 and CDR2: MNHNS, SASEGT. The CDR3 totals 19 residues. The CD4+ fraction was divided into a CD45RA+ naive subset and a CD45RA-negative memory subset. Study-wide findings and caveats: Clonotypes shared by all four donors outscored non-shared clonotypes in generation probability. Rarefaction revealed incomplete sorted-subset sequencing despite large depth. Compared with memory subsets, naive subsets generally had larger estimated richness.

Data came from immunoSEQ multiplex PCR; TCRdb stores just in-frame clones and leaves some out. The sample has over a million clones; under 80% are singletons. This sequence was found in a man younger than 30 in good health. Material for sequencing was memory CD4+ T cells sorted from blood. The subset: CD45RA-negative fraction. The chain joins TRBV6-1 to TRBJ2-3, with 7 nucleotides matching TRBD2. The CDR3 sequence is CASSGVWEGVRKWTDTQYF. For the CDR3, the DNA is TGTGCCAGCAGTGGGGTATGGGAGGGCGTGCGAAAGTGGACAGATACGCAGTATTTT.